This T cell receptor (beta chain) appears in the sequencing data of a study of blood T cell repertoires in COVID-19. Overall study: The cDNA or gDNA used as material had been derived from T cells, B-cell-depleted T cells, or PBMCs.

Authors' processing steps: Estimated nucleated cell counts came from reference gene primer amplification. Measured with immunoSEQ multiplex PCR; TCRdb has only the in-frame clones, and not every one. That table supplies the V and J calls and clone size; D and trimming were determined from the DNA. The sample contains about 230,000 clones, roughly 88% of which appear only once. The CDR3 has 14 residues. The chain links TRBV21-1 to TRBJ2-7; the table gives TRBD2 as D, unverified against the DNA. TRBV21-1 is a pseudogene segment. Sequencing input: peripheral blood. The clonotype originates from a man in his forties or fifties who had recovered from COVID-19. CDR3 sequence reads: CASSKGPGVYEQYF. The CDR3 coding sequence is TGTGCCAGCAGCAAAGGGCCGGGGGTCTACGAGCAGTACTTC.